Each of the 13 T cell receptor beta chains below was sequenced from the same sample in a study of T cells after yellow fever vaccination. TCRdb analysed the 5' RACE reads with MiXCR anew, one entry per CDR3 protein. The table includes 300,000 or so distinct CDR3 sequences, 10% to 15% detected once. The sequencing used CD4+ T cells sorted from PBMCs, collected 45 days after the yellow fever booster vaccination. The receptors derive from a young man who received the YFV17D yellow fever vaccine.

This clonotype was detected a few times. The chain recombines TRBV20-1 with TRBJ1-1; D gene uncertain. Germline loops: CDR1 DFQATT, CDR2 SNEGSKA (reference sequence). The CDR3 spans 13 residues. With 0 bases removed from V and 7 bases from J, the gap between germline ends came to 12 bases. The CDR3 coding sequence is TGCAGTGCTAGAGATATGGGATTAAGTGAAGCTTTCTTT. Residues: CSARDMGLSEAFF.

The chain links TRBV6-5 to TRBJ2-7; the D is unclear. The V gene's germline CDR1 is MNHEY and CDR2 SVGAGI. V lost 0 bases and J 4 bases, leaving 10 bases between the germline ends. This CDR3 is 14 amino acids long. As DNA, the CDR3 is TGTGCCAGCAGTTACTCGTTGTCTAATTACGAGCAGTACTTC. Residues: CASSYSLSNYEQYF.

This clonotype has a handful of counts. The chain employs TRBV9 and TRBJ1-2; TRBD1 might be the D (5 bases). Germline V CDR1 and CDR2: SGDLS, YYNGEE. The CDR3 runs 14 residues. V lost 2 bases and J 7 bases, leaving 15 bases between the germline ends. The CDR3: CASSVPGGALGYTF. In nucleotides, the CDR3 is TGTGCCAGCAGCGTCCCCGGAGGGGCTCTTGGCTACACCTTC.

The genes are TRBV24-1 and TRBJ2-2, with TRBD2 as a possible D gene (7 bases). This CDR3 spans 16 amino acids. Germline CDR1 is KGHDR and CDR2 is SFDVKD. V lost 9 bases, J lost 2 bases, and 18 bases lay in between. The CDR3 coding sequence is TGTGCCACCGGCTCCGCAGGGGAGGGAAACACCGGGGAGCTGTTTTTT. The encoded protein is CATGSAGEGNTGELFF.

The chain couples TRBV12-3 or TRBV12-4 to TRBJ1-2, with D tentatively TRBD1 (5 bases). Deletions cut 3 bases from V and 3 bases from J, with 11 bases between. The CDR3 runs 14 residues. CDR3 sequence (DNA): TGTGCCAGCAGTTTTCCGCAGGGCGACTATGGCTACACCTTC. Translation: CASSFPQGDYGYTF.

This clonotype was picked up many times. This chain links TRBV3-1 with TRBJ2-1, with D unresolved. In germline, CDR1 is LGHDT, CDR2 YNNKEL (reference sequence). V lost 1 base and J lost 5, with 6 bases in between. This CDR3 contains 13 residues. For the CDR3, the DNA is TGTGCCAGCAGCCAAGGCCCAAACAATGAGCAGTTCTTC. This codes for CASSQGPNNEQFF.

This clonotype was observed a few times. The chain couples TRBV12-3 or TRBV12-4 to TRBJ2-3; D is unclear. There are 15 residues in the CDR3. The ends were cut back, 4 bases at V and 2 bases at J, with 13 bases in the middle. CDR3 coding DNA: TGTGCCAGCAGTTCCCCCGGGCTCCCCACAGATACGCAGTATTTT. Protein: CASSSPGLPTDTQYF.

The table lists this clonotype with many counts. The chain uses TRBV6-5 and TRBJ2-5; weak D call: TRBD2 (6 bases). V gave up 2 bases and J gave up 0 bases, with 10 bases separating them. The CDR3 contains 15 residues. Per the germline V gene, CDR1 is MNHEY and CDR2 is SVGAGI. CDR3 in amino acids: CASSYVAGYQETQYF. CDR3 DNA: TGTGCCAGCAGTTACGTGGCGGGGTACCAAGAGACCCAGTACTTC.

The V and J genes are TRBV21-1 and TRBJ2-2; TRBD1, the table's D call, was not compared with the DNA. TRBV21-1 corresponds to a pseudogene. This CDR3 spans 18 amino acids. The CDR3, as DNA: TGTGCCAGCAGCCCCCGTAGACAGCGACGATCGAACACCGGGGAGCTGTTTTTT. It specifies CASSPRRQRRSNTGELFF.

This rearrangement joins TRBV20-1 to TRBJ2-7, with 7 bases aligning to TRBD1. Germline V gives CDR1 DFQATT, CDR2 SNEGSKA (reference sequence). V lost 1 base to trimming and J lost 4 bases; unmatched junction nucleotides: 10. The CDR3 length is 15 residues. CDR3 in DNA: TGCAGTGCTAGAGGTCCGGGACAGAGAGAATACGAGCAGTACTTC. Its translation: CSARGPGQREYEQYF.

The genes are TRBV5-1 and TRBJ1-1; no definite D call. The germline V and J ends were trimmed by 0 bases and 6 bases, with 12 bases remaining between them. The CDR3 sequence is 14 residues long. Germline V CDR1 and CDR2: SGHRS, YFSETQ. This CDR3 reads CASSLGGVGAEAFF. The CDR3 DNA reads as TGCGCCAGCAGCTTGGGGGGTGTAGGAGCTGAAGCTTTCTTT.

This clonotype was recorded a few times. The V and J genes are TRBV20-1 and TRBJ2-4; 8 bases are shared with TRBD2. Germline CDR1 is DFQATT and CDR2 is SNEGSKA (reference sequence). The trim removed 0 bases at V and 0 bases at J, leaving 4 bases unmatched. The CDR3 runs 16 residues. The CDR3 here is CSARDQREQAKNIQYF. Here the CDR3 DNA reads TGCAGTGCTAGAGACCAGCGGGAGCAAGCCAAAAACATTCAGTACTTC.

The chain employs TRBV3-1 and TRBJ1-2; 8 positions match TRBD1. Germline-derived CDR1 and CDR2 are LGHDT and YNNKEL (reference sequence). Germline trimming cut 4 bases from V and 8 bases from J; bases unmatched to any gene: 6. The CDR3 loop spans 13 amino acids. CDR3 coding DNA: TGTGCCAGCAGCCGTCCAGGGGGCCGAGGCTACACCTTC. Translated, it gives CASSRPGGRGYTF.